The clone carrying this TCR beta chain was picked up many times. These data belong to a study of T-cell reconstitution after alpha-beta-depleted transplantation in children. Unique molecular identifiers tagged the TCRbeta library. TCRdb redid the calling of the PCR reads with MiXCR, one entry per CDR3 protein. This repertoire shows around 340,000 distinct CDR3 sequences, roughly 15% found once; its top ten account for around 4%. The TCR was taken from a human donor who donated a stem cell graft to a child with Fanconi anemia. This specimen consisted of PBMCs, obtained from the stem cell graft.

Here the CDR3 reads CASSWGAGRELFF. In nucleotides, the CDR3 is TGTGCCAGCAGTTGGGGGGCAGGCCGGGAGCTGTTTTTT. The V and J genes are TRBV12-3 or TRBV12-4 and TRBJ2-2; D assignment may be TRBD1 or TRBD2 (6 bases each). The V gene lost 4 bases and the J gene lost 9 bases, with 12 bases spanning the gap. The CDR3 contains 13 residues.